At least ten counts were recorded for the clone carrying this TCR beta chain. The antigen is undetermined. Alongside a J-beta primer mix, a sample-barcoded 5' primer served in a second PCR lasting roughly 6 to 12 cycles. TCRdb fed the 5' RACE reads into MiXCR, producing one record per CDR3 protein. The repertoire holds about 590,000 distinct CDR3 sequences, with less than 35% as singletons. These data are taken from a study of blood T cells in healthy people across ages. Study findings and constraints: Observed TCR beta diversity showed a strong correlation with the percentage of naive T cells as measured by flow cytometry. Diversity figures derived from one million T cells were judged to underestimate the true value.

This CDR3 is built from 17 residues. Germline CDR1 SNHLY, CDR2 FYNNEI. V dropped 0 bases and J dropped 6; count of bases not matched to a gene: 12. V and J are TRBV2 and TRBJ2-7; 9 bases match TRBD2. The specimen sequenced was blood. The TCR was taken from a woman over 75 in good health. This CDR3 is CASSEALLMRGGPEQYF. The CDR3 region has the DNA TGTGCCAGCAGTGAAGCGCTTCTGATGCGGGGGGGCCCCGAGCAGTACTTC.